The present T cell receptor (beta chain) was sequenced within a study of T-cell reconstitution after alpha-beta-depleted transplantation in children. Study-level findings and limits: Surviving recipient T cells and thymic progenitors accounted for the high day-60 TCRbeta diversity observed in some patients. Expanded graft clones, several hundred of them, were reportedly the source of alpha-beta T cells about two months after transplant. The main origin of T-cell counts and diversity one year after transplant was newly produced T cells.

The CDR3 spans 13 residues. Per germline, CDR1 KGHSH and CDR2 LQKENI. On this clonotype: What it binds is unknown. The junction shows a germline mismatch at one end, possibly a read error.

Unique molecular identifiers were used in preparing the TCRbeta library. TCRdb reanalysed the PCR reads using MiXCR and keeps one entry per CDR3 protein. Of 400,000 to 450,000 distinct CDR3 sequences in the sample, approximately 42% were seen once. The source is a girl aged 2 to 9 with aplastic anemia, due to receive a stem cell transplant. V usage is TRBV18 and J usage is TRBJ2-7; D not certain. The sample in question was PBMCs, obtained before TCRalphabeta/CD19-depleted stem cell transplant. CDR3 nucleotide sequence: TGTGCCAGCTCACCACTCGGCTACTACGAGCATTACTTC. Its protein is CASSPLGYYEHYF.